This T cell receptor (beta chain) appears in the sequencing data of a study of T cell responses to AZD1222 COVID-19 vaccine. The CDR3 runs 16 residues. The V and J ends lost 5 bases and 8 bases respectively, with 21 bases between them. The germline V gene has CDR1 SEHNR and CDR2 FQNEAQ (reference sequence). This clone was observed once. The assay was immunoSEQ multiplex PCR, and TCRdb's table has in-frame clones only and misses some. The repertoire holds 90,000 to 110,000 clones, with about nine tenths as singletons. This sequence originates from an adult in good health. The rearrangement links TRBV7-9 to TRBJ1-4, with a weak D call TRBD1 (5 bases). The sequencing used peripheral blood, collected on day 0 of AZD1222 vaccination. The CDR3 region has the DNA TGTGCCAGCAGCCCCACCGGGACCCGCACCACAGAAAAACTGTTTTTT. Its protein is CASSPTGTRTTEKLFF.